The subject of this entry is one TCR beta chain. TCRdb's copy holds only in-frame clones and misses some; the assay was immunoSEQ multiplex PCR. This sample has approximately 310,000 clones, with roughly 86% found just once. This record belongs to a study of blood T cell repertoires in COVID-19. Trimming cost V 6 bases and J 3 bases; bases outside gene matches: 7. Germline CDR1 is LNHDA and CDR2 is SQIVND (reference sequence). The CDR3 is 15 amino acids. This chain joins TRBV19 and TRBJ1-2; the match to TRBD1 covers 10 bases. The clonotype was recovered from a woman aged 50 to 65 who had recovered from COVID-19. The sample was peripheral blood. DNA of the CDR3: TGTGCCAGTAGCGGGACAGGGGCTCGCTACTATGGCTACACCTTC. Translating it yields CASSGTGARYYGYTF. The entire variable domain, with the rest obtained from reference TRBV19 and TRBJ1-2, is as follows: DGGITQSPKYLFRKEGQNVTLSCEQNLNHDAMYWYRQDPGQGLRLIYYSQIVNDFQKGDIAEGYSVSREKKESFPLTVTSAQKNPTAFYLCASSGTGARYYGYTFGSGTRLTVV.